The 30 T cell receptor beta chains reported below all come from one sample, sequenced in a study of control samples from healthy donors and cancer patients. Only in-frame clones appear in the TCRdb table, and some are missing; sequencing was by immunoSEQ multiplex PCR. The repertoire holds about 65,000 clones, 90% seen once, with 1% to 1.5% in the top ten. What was sequenced was PBMCs. The origin of the receptors is a woman between 45 and 60 years old with colorectal cancer.

This chain connects TRBV28 to TRBJ2-7, with D unresolved. Germline assignment: CDR1 MDHEN and CDR2 SYDVKM. The V end was cut by 4 bases, the J end by 3 bases, with 16 bases between. CDR3 length equals 15 residues. CDR3 nucleotides: TGTGCCAGCAGTTCCCCCGAGCTAGGTGGCTACGAGCAGTACTTC. This gives the protein CASSSPELGGYEQYF.

As regards this clone: One junction end does not reproduce the germline sequence, and a read error may be involved. The chain recombines TRBV5-5 with TRBJ2-7; D perhaps matches TRBD1 (6 bases). Germline-derived CDR1 and CDR2 are SGHKS and YYEKEE (reference sequence). The CDR3 totals 14 residues. Here the CDR3 DNA reads TGTGCCGGCAGCTTATCGCAGGGGCCCTACGAGCAGTACTTC. This sequence encodes CAGSLSQGPYEQYF.

The J gene is TRBJ2-7, the V gene TRBV28; no reliable D call. Per germline, CDR1 MDHEN and CDR2 SYDVKM. The CDR3 covers 15 residues. Deletions cut 3 bases from V and 3 bases from J, with 15 bases between. The CDR3 region has the DNA TGTGCCAGCAGTTTCGGAACGGGTGCAGTCTACGAGCAGTACTTC. This translates into CASSFGTGAVYEQYF.

This clone was seen only once. The chain joins TRBV28 to TRBJ2-4, with TRBD1 identical over 7 bases. Germline CDR1 and CDR2: MDHEN and SYDVKM. V shed 6 bases, J shed 9 bases, and the junction held 5 bases outside the gene matches. This CDR3 has 12 residues. The CDR3 DNA is TGTGCCAGCAGCCTCCGGGACAGCATTCAGTACTTC. Its protein is CASSLRDSIQYF.

V gene TRBV7-9 combines with J gene TRBJ2-1, with 7 bases lining up with TRBD2. V gave up 6 bases and J gave up 9 bases; unmatched junction bases: 8. This CDR3 is built from 13 residues. Germline CDR1 SEHNR, CDR2 FQNEAQ (reference sequence). CDR3 loop: CASSWEGLGEQFF. CDR3 bases: TGTGCCAGCAGTTGGGAGGGCCTCGGTGAGCAGTTCTTC.

CDR3 DNA sequence: TGCGCCAGCAGCTTGGGAGGGACAGATAGCAATCAGCCCCAGCATTTT. Its translation is CASSLGGTDSNQPQHF. This chain links TRBV5-1 with TRBJ1-5; 7 bases align to TRBD1. CDR1 and CDR2 from the germline V gene are SGHRS and YFSETQ. There are 16 residues in the CDR3. J was trimmed by 0 bases and V by 0 bases; bases with no gene match: 3.

The chain carries TRBV7-3 and TRBJ2-3, with 9 bases lining up with TRBD2. Germline V gives CDR1 SGHTA, CDR2 FQGTGA. This CDR3 comprises 16 residues. Germline trimming cut 6 bases from V and 0 bases from J; bases unmatched to any gene: 7. The DNA for the CDR3 is TGTGCCAGCAGTTCGGATCTAGCGGGGAGCACAGATACGCAGTATTTT. Protein: CASSSDLAGSTDTQYF.

V usage is TRBV6-1 and J usage is TRBJ2-3; D is possibly TRBD2 (6 bases). V was clipped by 2 bases and J by 3 bases, with 12 bases between them. CDR1 and CDR2 (germline): MNHNS, SASEGT. CDR3 length: 15 residues. CDR3 sequence reads: CASSELREGTDTQYF. DNA of the CDR3: TGTGCCAGCAGTGAATTGCGGGAAGGGACAGATACGCAGTATTTT.

The chain recombines TRBV3-1 (or the pseudogene TRBV3-2) with TRBJ1-2; 7 bases map to TRBD1. Germline assignment: CDR1 LGHDT and CDR2 YNNKEL (reference sequence). This CDR3 comprises 15 residues. J gave up 4 bases and V 4 bases, and 9 bases lay outside the gene matches. CDR3 in amino acids: CASSLYGGQTYGYTF. The CDR3, as DNA: TGTGCCAGCAGCCTGTACGGGGGACAGACCTATGGCTACACCTTC.

The CDR3 coding sequence is TGTGCCAGCAGCGTAGGGGACCGGTCCTACGAGCAGTACTTC. It is translated as CASSVGDRSYEQYF. The V call is TRBV9, the J call TRBJ2-7, with D tentatively TRBD1 or TRBD2 (5 bases each). The CDR3 spans 14 residues. Germline V lookup: CDR1 SGDLS, CDR2 YYNGEE. Trimming pared 0 bases from V and 1 base from J, leaving 8 bases between.

This chain connects TRBV28 to TRBJ1-2; TRBD1 aligns across 7 bases. The germline V gene has CDR1 MDHEN and CDR2 SYDVKM. This CDR3 is built from 15 residues. Germline trimming cut 4 bases from V and 5 bases from J; bases unmatched to any gene: 10. CDR3 nucleotide sequence: TGTGCCAGCAGTTCCGGTGAAGGGGGCCTATATGGCTACACCTTC. Encoded protein: CASSSGEGGLYGYTF.

This clone has more than one count but fewer than ten. DNA of the CDR3: TGCGCCAGCAGCTTGGCCAGCGGGGCCCTCGATGGCTACACCTTC. Translating it yields CASSLASGALDGYTF. The chain links TRBV5-1 to TRBJ1-2, with D possibly matching TRBD1 (5 bases). There are 15 residues in the CDR3. The ends were cut back, 0 bases at V and 6 bases at J, with 15 bases in the middle. Looked up from germline, CDR1 is SGHRS and CDR2 is YFSETQ.

The CDR3 spells CASSLGLVDTQYF. The CDR3 nucleotides read TGTGCCAGCAGCTTAGGTCTGGTGGATACGCAGTATTTT. This sequence joins TRBV11-3 and TRBJ2-3; no clear D. The V end lost 1 base, the J end lost 6 bases, and 8 bases lay between the germline ends. CDR3 length: 13 amino acids. The germline gives CDR1 SGHNT, CDR2 YENEEA.

This clone was seen a few times. The rearrangement links TRBV29-1 to TRBJ2-7; a weak D match, TRBD1 (5 bases). This CDR3 contains 13 residues. Germline V lookup: CDR1 SQVTM, CDR2 ANQGSEA. V lost 0 bases and J lost 5, with 11 bases in between. Here the CDR3 DNA reads TGCAGCGTTGAAGATCTTGACAGCAACGAGCAGTACTTC. Protein product: CSVEDLDSNEQYF.

This clone was seen once. Other nucleotide sequences in the sample specify the same CDR3. J is TRBJ1-1 and V is TRBV2, with D hard to call. Per the germline V gene, CDR1 is SNHLY and CDR2 is FYNNEI. This CDR3 is 13 amino acids long. The germline V and J ends were trimmed by 6 bases and 2 bases, with 10 bases remaining between them. This CDR3 reads CASRRTENTEAFF. CDR3 in DNA: TGTGCCAGCAGAAGGACGGAAAACACTGAAGCTTTCTTT.

V gene TRBV14 combines with J gene TRBJ1-3, with a weak D call TRBD1 (5 bases). CDR1 and CDR2 (germline): SGHDN, FVKESK. V lost 0 bases to trimming and J lost 1 base, with 10 bases between them. The CDR3 has 16 residues. This CDR3 reads CASSQDGTWSGNTIYF. In DNA, the CDR3 is TGTGCCAGCAGCCAAGACGGGACTTGGTCTGGAAACACCATATATTTT.

This chain uses TRBV4-1 with TRBJ2-5; possible D gene TRBD1, 6 bases. The V and J ends lost 4 bases and 5 bases respectively, with 11 bases between them. Looked up from germline, CDR1 is MGHRA and CDR2 is YSYEKL. The CDR3 runs 13 residues. This CDR3 reads CASSRTVGETQYF. As DNA, the CDR3 is TGCGCCAGCAGCCGGACAGTCGGGGAGACCCAGTACTTC.

CDR3 region: CSVYSGPLNYGYTF. CDR3 bases: TGCAGCGTTTATTCAGGACCACTTAACTATGGCTACACCTTC. V gene TRBV29-1 combines with J gene TRBJ1-2, with D unclear. V lost 5 bases to trimming and J lost 1 base, with 14 bases between them. The CDR3 length is 14 residues. The germline CDR1 and CDR2 sequences are SQVTM and ANQGSEA.

This clone was observed a single time. V and J are TRBV7-9 and TRBJ1-2; D might be TRBD1 (6 bases). Trimming stripped 10 bases from V and 6 bases from J, with 18 bases between. The CDR3 runs to 13 residues. The germline CDR1 and CDR2 sequences are SEHNR and FQNEAQ (reference sequence). The CDR3 DNA sequence: TGTGCCACCCCGGCTGGGGGCTCCCATGGCTACACCTTC. Encoded protein: CATPAGGSHGYTF.

The gene calls are TRBV5-1 and TRBJ1-1; TRBD1 is a possible D gene (6 bases). Germline V CDR1 and CDR2: SGHRS, YFSETQ. This CDR3 has 14 residues. V lost 3 bases to trimming and J lost 5 bases, with 14 bases between them. The CDR3: CASSSLQGRTEAFF. Here the CDR3 DNA reads TGCGCCAGCAGCTCCCTCCAGGGGAGGACTGAAGCTTTCTTT.

The rearrangement links TRBV18 to TRBJ2-2; D perhaps matches TRBD1 (5 bases). The V gene's germline CDR1 is KGHSH and CDR2 LQKENI. The CDR3 is 16 amino acids. V lost 1 base and J 1 base, leaving 10 bases between the germline ends. CDR3 sequence: CASSPQGQENTGELFF. The CDR3 nucleotides are TGTGCCAGCTCACCACAGGGGCAGGAGAACACCGGGGAGCTGTTTTTT.

The rearrangement joins TRBV5-1 to TRBJ2-7; a weak D match, TRBD1 (6 bases). Germline V lookup: CDR1 SGHRS, CDR2 YFSETQ. The CDR3 spans 14 residues. V was shortened by 0 bases and J by 7 bases, with 14 bases between the two germline ends. Here the CDR3 reads CASSLEGGTGEQYF. The CDR3 region has the DNA TGCGCCAGCAGCTTGGAAGGGGGTACAGGAGAGCAGTACTTC.

This sequence joins TRBV19 and TRBJ1-2; D call uncertain. The length of the CDR3 is 13 residues. V lost 5 bases and J lost 7, with 14 bases in between. Per germline, CDR1 LNHDA and CDR2 SQIVND (reference sequence). CDR3 nucleotide sequence: TGTGCCAGTAGTTTTCGAGCTACGGGTGGCTACACCTTC. This codes for CASSFRATGGYTF.

V is TRBV6-1 and J is TRBJ1-6, with a weak D call TRBD1 (6 bases). Trimming shortened V by 3 bases and J by 7 bases, and 10 bases separated the two germline ends. The germline gives CDR1 MNHNS, CDR2 SASEGT. This CDR3 has 14 amino acids. CDR3 nucleotides: TGTGCCAGCAGTGAGGGACAAGGGAATTCACCCCTCCACTTT. This codes for CASSEGQGNSPLHF.

This sequence joins TRBV9 and TRBJ1-5; tentative D call: TRBD1 (5 bases). Trimming cost V 7 bases and J 3 bases, with 11 bases left between them. This CDR3 spans 13 amino acids. Germline V lookup: CDR1 SGDLS, CDR2 YYNGEE. The chain's CDR3 is CASSRVVNQPQHF. For the CDR3, the DNA is TGTGCCAGCTCCAGGGTGGTCAATCAGCCCCAGCATTTT.

This clone is a singleton in its sample. The chain has TRBV18 and TRBJ2-5, with D maybe TRBD1 (6 bases). This CDR3 contains 14 residues. Per germline, CDR1 KGHSH and CDR2 LQKENI. V was pared by 8 bases and J by 2 bases, with 15 bases between. CDR3 sequence reads: CASALGGNQETQYF. The DNA for the CDR3 is TGTGCCAGCGCCCTTGGGGGCAATCAAGAGACCCAGTACTTC. The entire variable domain, with the rest obtained from reference TRBV18 and TRBJ2-5, is as follows: NAGVMQNPRHLVRRRGQEARLRCSPMKGHSHVYWYRQLPEEGLKFMVYLQKENIIDESGMPKERFSAEFPKEGPSILRIQQVVRGDSAAYFCASALGGNQETQYFGPGTRLLVL.

The genes are TRBV4-1 and TRBJ2-3, with 10 bases fitting TRBD1. Germline CDR1 is MGHRA and CDR2 is YSYEKL. With 3 bases clipped from V and 4 bases from J, the junction kept 13 bases outside the gene matches. This CDR3 is built from 18 residues. The CDR3 protein is CASSHRDRGLQRSDTQYF. For the CDR3, the DNA is TGCGCCAGCAGCCATCGGGACAGGGGATTGCAGCGATCAGATACGCAGTATTTT.

The V call is TRBV29-1, the J call TRBJ2-7; perhaps D is TRBD1 or TRBD2 (5 bases each). Trimming cost V 6 bases and J 7 bases, with 16 bases left between them. The CDR3 has 12 amino acids. The germline gives CDR1 SQVTM, CDR2 ANQGSEA. CDR3 DNA sequence: TGCAGCGTCGACGGGACCCTCGGAGAGCAGTACTTC. Its translation: CSVDGTLGEQYF.

The rearrangement links TRBV28 to TRBJ1-3; D gene uncertain. The V end lost 1 base, the J end lost 0 bases, and 10 bases lay between the germline ends. This CDR3 region has 16 residues. The germline CDR1 and CDR2 sequences are MDHEN and SYDVKM. CDR3 DNA sequence: TGTGCCAGCAGTTTATTGGTCCTGCCCTCTGGAAACACCATATATTTT. Translating it yields CASSLLVLPSGNTIYF.

This chain joins TRBV27 and TRBJ1-1; D is undetermined. Germline values: CDR1 MNHEY, CDR2 SMNVEV (reference sequence). The CDR3 runs to 13 residues. V was trimmed by 3 bases and J by 4 bases, leaving 9 bases between them. This chain's CDR3 is CASSLGKGTEAFF. CDR3 DNA sequence: TGTGCCAGCAGTTTGGGAAAGGGCACTGAAGCTTTCTTT.